This T cell receptor beta chain comes out of a study of blood T cells in healthy people across ages. In regard to this clonotype: Its antigen is unidentified. This could be a read error, since a much larger clone is one nucleotide away.

With 6 bases clipped from V and 1 base from J, the junction kept 10 bases outside the gene matches. Looked up from germline, CDR1 is SQVTM and CDR2 is ANQGSEA. The CDR3 is made up of 15 amino acids. The sample providers were healthy Caucasian people from Russia, aged roughly 6 to 95. Broader study findings: Bulk PBMC profiling left naive and antigen-experienced comparisons inconclusive. Long-lived donors exceeded aged donors in naive CD4+ cells and diversity.

A second PCR, run for about 7 to 11 cycles, used a sample-barcoded 5' primer plus a J-beta primer mix. The template-switch adaptor was a 5' adaptor with 12 random nucleotides. It tagged each cDNA molecule. TCRdb re-analysed the 5' RACE reads in MiXCR, keeping a single row per CDR3 protein. In the table there are 870,000 or so distinct CDR3 sequences, less than 35% of which are singletons. Sequencing was done on a sample of blood. The TCR comes from a woman of 80 years or more in good health. This sequence joins TRBV29-1 and TRBJ2-3; TRBD1 matches at 7 bases. The CDR3 nucleotides are TGCAGCGTCGCGACAGGGCACCCCCGCACAGATACGCAGTATTTT. Amino acids: CSVATGHPRTDTQYF.